These 4 T cell receptor beta chains came from one sample sequenced in a study of T cell changes during pregnancy in multiple sclerosis. The data were produced by immunoSEQ multiplex PCR, yet TCRdb's version contains in-frame clones alone and is incomplete. Here the sample spans roughly 30,000 clones, approximately 94% being singletons. The sequencing here drew on CD4+ T cells from peripheral blood mononuclear cells, taken in the second trimester of pregnancy. The receptors derive from a female donor with multiple sclerosis, enrolled in a pregnancy study.

The chain combines TRBV4-1 with TRBJ2-4; D unresolved. Germline loops: CDR1 MGHRA, CDR2 YSYEKL. There are 14 residues in the CDR3. Trimming cost V 2 bases and J 0 bases, with 5 bases left between them. The CDR3 here is CASSQPLAKNIQYF. Written as DNA, the CDR3 is TGCGCCAGCAGCCAACCATTAGCCAAAAACATTCAGTACTTC.

This chain connects TRBV10-3 to TRBJ1-5; 11 bases align to TRBD1. CDR1 is ENHRY, CDR2 SYGVKD, per germline. V shed 6 bases, J shed 5 bases, and the junction held 3 bases outside the gene matches. The CDR3 extends over 14 amino acids. CDR3 region: CAIRPDRGHQPQHF. As DNA, the CDR3 is TGTGCCATCAGGCCGGACAGGGGGCATCAGCCCCAGCATTTT.

The chain recombines TRBV7-3 with TRBJ2-3, with D tentatively TRBD2 (6 bases). The CDR3 has 14 residues. V lost 5 bases and J lost 4, with 13 bases in between. Germline V lookup: CDR1 SGHTA, CDR2 FQGTGA. The CDR3 loop reads CASSREPHADTQYF. CDR3 nucleotides: TGTGCCAGCAGCCGGGAGCCCCACGCAGATACGCAGTATTTT.

The rearrangement joins TRBV6-5 to TRBJ2-5; D call uncertain. Germline CDR1 and CDR2: MNHEY and SVGAGI. This CDR3 has 14 residues. Trimming removed 2 bases at V and 1 base at J, with 8 bases between. The CDR3 sequence is CASSYIPGQETQYF. The CDR3 bases are TGTGCCAGCAGTTACATTCCAGGCCAAGAGACCCAGTACTTC.